What follows describes a single T cell receptor beta chain. What it binds is unknown. This sample was included in a study of shared clonotypes between healthy human individuals. Whole-study results and caveats: Clonotypes not shared had lower generation probabilities than those common to all four donors. Investigators expected sequencing depth to affect clonotype sharing among donors.

V gave up 2 bases and J gave up 2 bases; unmatched junction bases: 4. The CDR3 runs 16 residues. Germline CDR1 reads KGHSH; CDR2 reads LQKENI. Genomic DNA of each subset was evenly split across several immunoSEQ plates. Sorted subsets were amplified in replicate PCRs using 200 ng DNA, tens of thousands of T cell genomes. Clones were read by immunoSEQ multiplex PCR, and TCRdb kept only the in-frame ones, dropping some. The data contain 400,000 or so clones, around 96% of them singletons. Sequenced input: memory CD8+ T cells sorted from blood. The subset is: CD45RO+ cells pooled with CCR7-negative TemRA cells. The TCR originated in a man under 40 in good health. The J gene is TRBJ2-3, the V gene TRBV18, with 10 bases lining up with TRBD2. The CDR3 region has the DNA TGTGCCAGCTCACCAGTCGGGACTAGCGCCACAGATACGCAGTATTTT. It specifies CASSPVGTSATDTQYF.